These 15 T cell receptor beta chains came from one sample sequenced in a study of cytomegalovirus exposure and HLA in healthy donors (dated by TCRdb to about 2017). To prepare the library, the immunoSEQ multiplex PCR assay was applied. For the multiplex PCR, a mixture combining 60 forward primers for TCR Vbeta segments and 13 reverse primers for TCR Jbeta segments was used. In TCRdb, the immuneACCESS table is reduced to in-frame sequences with V and J assigned. These tables do not hold every clone; where another copy was compared, an unresolved V gene accounts for under half, and the others remain unexplained. This sample comprises more than 150,000 clones, roughly 87% of them detected only once. The biggest ten clones account for 1.5% to 2% of the sample. Sequencing used PBMCs. The receptors shown here come from a man aged 50-59 years in good health and CMV-seronegative.

This clone was observed a few times. The gene calls are TRBV6-1 and TRBJ2-1; 7 nucleotides agree with TRBD2. The V gene end was trimmed by 8 bases and the J gene end by 2 bases; junction bases not matched to a gene: 6. Germline V gene sequence: CDR1 MNHNS, CDR2 SASEGT. The CDR3 covers 14 residues. CDR3 amino acids: CASLTSDAYNEQFF. The CDR3 DNA sequence: TGTGCCAGCCTTACTAGCGACGCCTACAATGAGCAGTTCTTC.

The chain has TRBV7-6 and TRBJ2-7, with 10 bases fitting TRBD1. CDR3 length: 16 amino acids. Germline lookup yields CDR1 SGHVS and CDR2 FNYEAQ. V gave up 4 bases and J gave up 5 bases; unmatched junction bases: 11. The chain's CDR3 is CASSYRDRGPLHEQYF. In DNA form, the CDR3 reads TGTGCCAGCAGCTACCGGGACAGGGGTCCCCTGCACGAGCAGTACTTC.

This clone has a handful of counts. In DNA form, the CDR3 reads TGTGCCAGTAGGAGCCCAAGGACAGGGTATGGCTACACCTTC. This encodes CASRSPRTGYGYTF. V and J are TRBV19 and TRBJ1-2; TRBD1 aligns across 8 bases. The CDR3 spans 14 residues. Unmatched junction bases numbered 8, after V lost 6 bases and J lost 5 bases. CDR1 and CDR2 from the germline V gene are LNHDA and SQIVND (reference sequence).

The chain's CDR3 is CASSPPGGRYGYTF. The CDR3 bases are TGTGCCAGCAGCCCTCCCGGGGGGAGGTATGGCTACACCTTC. The rearrangement joins TRBV5-8 to TRBJ1-2, with D maybe TRBD1 (5 bases). There are 14 residues in the CDR3. Germline V lookup: CDR1 SGHTS, CDR2 YDEGEE. The germline V and J ends were trimmed by 4 bases and 5 bases, with 15 bases remaining between them.

The CDR3 DNA sequence: TGTGCCAGCTCACCCGGGACTTTTTCCCGCGGGGAGCAGTTCTTC. Amino acids: CASSPGTFSRGEQFF. V and J are TRBV18 and TRBJ2-1; perhaps TRBD2 as D (6 bases). Germline assignment: CDR1 KGHSH and CDR2 LQKENI. V lost 3 bases and J lost 10, with 19 bases in between. This CDR3 is built from 15 residues.

The table lists this clone with a count of one. The chain has TRBV12-5 and TRBJ1-2; 7 nucleotides match TRBD1. There are 13 residues in the CDR3. Losses at the gene ends were 6 bases for V and 4 bases for J; bases not matched to a gene: 5. Germline V gene data show CDR1 as LGHNT and CDR2 as FRNRAP. The CDR3 spells CASGQGTAYGYTF. DNA for the CDR3: TGTGCTAGTGGCCAAGGGACAGCCTATGGCTACACCTTC.

CDR3 coding DNA: TGCGCCAGCAGCTTGGTCTGGGCCAGGGGCCACGAGCAGTACTTC. It translates to CASSLVWARGHEQYF. The chain employs TRBV5-1 and TRBJ2-7, with D tentatively TRBD1 (6 bases). Trimming removed 0 bases from V and 5 bases from J, with 15 bases in between. The V gene's germline CDR1 is SGHRS and CDR2 YFSETQ. This CDR3 is built from 15 residues.

This clone has a single count. The chain links TRBV14 to TRBJ1-4; possibly TRBD1 for D (5 bases). There are 14 residues in the CDR3. Trimming cost V 2 bases and J 4 bases, with 8 bases left between them. Germline loops: CDR1 SGHDN, CDR2 FVKESK. Here the CDR3 DNA reads TGTGCCAGCAGCCAAAGGGGTCTTAATGAAAAACTGTTTTTT. Amino acid sequence: CASSQRGLNEKLFF.

This chain joins TRBV10-3 and TRBJ2-7, with D hard to call. The CDR3 runs 12 residues. V was clipped by 2 bases and J by 2 bases, with 4 bases between them. CDR1 and CDR2 from the germline V gene are ENHRY and SYGVKD. Here the CDR3 reads CAISEPAYEQYF. The CDR3 DNA follows: TGTGCCATCAGTGAGCCGGCCTACGAGCAGTACTTC.

This chain uses TRBV5-4 with TRBJ2-3; 14 bases align to TRBD2. The CDR3 has 17 residues. The V and J ends lost 4 bases and 4 bases, in that order; junction bases with no gene match: 8. Germline V gene lookup returns CDR1 SGHNT and CDR2 YYREEE (reference sequence). DNA of the CDR3: TGTGCCAGCAGCACAGGGACTAGCGGGAGTATCGCAGATACGCAGTATTTT. It yields the protein CASSTGTSGSIADTQYF.

This chain joins TRBV2 and TRBJ2-5, with 8 bases identical to TRBD2. The germline V gene has CDR1 SNHLY and CDR2 FYNNEI. The junction had 11 bases not matched to a gene; V was cut back by 3 bases and J by 5 bases. There are 16 residues in the CDR3. In DNA, the CDR3 is TGTGCCAGCAGTGAGAATCCAGCGGGGGTTGGGGAGACCCAGTACTTC. Translated: CASSENPAGVGETQYF. Together with reference TRBV2 and TRBJ2-5, the CDR3 gives the full variable domain: EPEVTQTPSHQVTQMGQEVILRCVPISNHLYFYWYRQILGQKVEFLVSFYNNEISEKSEIFDDQFSVERPDGSNFTLKIRSTKLEDSAMYFCASSENPAGVGETQYFGPGTRLLVL.

The CDR3 DNA reads TGTGCCAGCAGTGGACAGGGTGTAAGGGGCTACACCTTC. This codes for CASSGQGVRGYTF. The chain employs TRBV2 and TRBJ1-2; 7 bases align to TRBD1. Germline-derived CDR1 and CDR2 are SNHLY and FYNNEI. The CDR3 extends over 13 amino acids. The trim removed 4 bases at V and 8 bases at J, leaving 7 bases unmatched.

The chain couples TRBV4-3 to TRBJ2-7; unclear D gene. V was shortened by 4 bases and J by 1 base, with 8 bases between the two germline ends. The CDR3 extends over 13 amino acids. The germline gives CDR1 LGHNA, CDR2 YSLEER. The CDR3, as DNA: TGCGCCAGCAGCCCAACAGCATCCTACGAGCAGTACTTC. Its protein product is CASSPTASYEQYF.

The chain carries TRBV6-5 and TRBJ1-5; a possible D gene is TRBD1 (6 bases). This CDR3 spans 14 amino acids. CDR1 is MNHEY, CDR2 SVGAGI, per germline. Trimming removed 2 bases from V and 7 bases from J, with 12 bases in between. The CDR3 DNA sequence: TGTGCCAGCAGTTACAACAGGGTTGGCCAGCCCCAGCATTTT. Translation: CASSYNRVGQPQHF.

The table lists this clone with a few counts. The chain employs TRBV11-3 and TRBJ2-7; 7 nucleotides agree with TRBD2. Germline V lookup: CDR1 SGHNT, CDR2 YENEEA. V lost 3 bases and J lost 4; bases outside the gene matches: 6. This CDR3 comprises 14 residues. The CDR3 protein is CASSFGGTNYEQYF. The CDR3 region has the DNA TGTGCCAGCAGCTTCGGGGGGACTAATTACGAGCAGTACTTC.